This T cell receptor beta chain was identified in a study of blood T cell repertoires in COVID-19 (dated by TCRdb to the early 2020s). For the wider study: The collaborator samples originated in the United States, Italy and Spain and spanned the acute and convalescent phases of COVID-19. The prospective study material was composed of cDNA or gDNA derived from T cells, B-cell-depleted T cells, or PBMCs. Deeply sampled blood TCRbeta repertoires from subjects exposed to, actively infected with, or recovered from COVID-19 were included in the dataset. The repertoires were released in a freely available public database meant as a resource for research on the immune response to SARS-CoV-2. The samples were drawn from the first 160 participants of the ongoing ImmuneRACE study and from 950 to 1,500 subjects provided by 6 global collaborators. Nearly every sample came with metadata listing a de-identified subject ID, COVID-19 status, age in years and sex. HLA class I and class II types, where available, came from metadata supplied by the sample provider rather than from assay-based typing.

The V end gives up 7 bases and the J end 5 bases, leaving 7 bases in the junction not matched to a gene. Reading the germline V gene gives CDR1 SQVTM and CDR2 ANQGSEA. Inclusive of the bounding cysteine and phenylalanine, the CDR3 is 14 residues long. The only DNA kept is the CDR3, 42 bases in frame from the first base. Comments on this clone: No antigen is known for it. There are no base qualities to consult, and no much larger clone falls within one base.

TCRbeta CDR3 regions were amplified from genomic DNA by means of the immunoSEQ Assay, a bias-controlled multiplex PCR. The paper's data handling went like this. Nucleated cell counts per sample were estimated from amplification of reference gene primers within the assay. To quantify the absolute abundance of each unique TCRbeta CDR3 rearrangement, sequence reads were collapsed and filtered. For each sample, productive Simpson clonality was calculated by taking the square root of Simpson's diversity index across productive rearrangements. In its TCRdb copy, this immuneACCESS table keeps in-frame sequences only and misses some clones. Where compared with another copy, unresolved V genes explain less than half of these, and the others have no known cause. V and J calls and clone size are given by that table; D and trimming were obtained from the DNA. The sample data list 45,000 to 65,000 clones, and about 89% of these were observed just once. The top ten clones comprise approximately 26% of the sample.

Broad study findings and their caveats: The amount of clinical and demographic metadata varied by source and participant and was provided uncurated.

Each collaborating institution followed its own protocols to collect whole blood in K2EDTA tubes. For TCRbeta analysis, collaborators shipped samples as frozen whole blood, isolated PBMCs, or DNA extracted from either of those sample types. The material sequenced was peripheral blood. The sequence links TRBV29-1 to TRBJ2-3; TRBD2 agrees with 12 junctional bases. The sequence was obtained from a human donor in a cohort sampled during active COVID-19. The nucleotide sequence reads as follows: TGCAGCGCCTACCGACTAGCGGGAGAAGATACGCAGTATTTT. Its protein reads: CSAYRLAGEDTQYF.